Following are 18 T cell receptor beta chains from one sample sequenced in a study of T cells in Graves' hyperthyroidism and ophthalmopathy. Amplified regions were TCR beta CDR3 sequences from RNA transcripts. Primed by the HTBI set, a first-round RT-PCR was run on the TCR CDR3. TCRdb re-called the multiplex PCR reads through MiXCR, storing one row per CDR3 protein. The sample lists approximately 690,000 distinct CDR3 sequences; approximately 15% were seen once. The sample taken for sequencing was blood. Every receptor here comes from a woman aged 45-65 years with Graves' ophthalmopathy.

This clonotype was found a few times. For the CDR3, the DNA is TGTGCCAGCAGTGAGTCCAGGGAGGCAGAGAGCTCCTACAATGAGCAGTTCTTC. This codes for CASSESREAESSYNEQFF. This chain connects TRBV9 to TRBJ2-1; D is perhaps TRBD2 (6 bases). CDR1 SGDLS and CDR2 YYNGEE come from the germline V gene. The CDR3 covers 18 residues. The V gene lost 5 bases and the J gene lost 0 bases, with 21 bases spanning the gap.

The CDR3 nucleotides are TGTGCCAGTAGTATTTGGTTAGGCTACGGGGACACTGAAGCTTTCTTT. Its translation: CASSIWLGYGDTEAFF. The genes are TRBV19 and TRBJ1-1; D not resolved. The length of the CDR3 is 16 residues. The germline V gene has CDR1 LNHDA and CDR2 SQIVND (reference sequence). The V gene lost 3 bases and the J gene lost 3 bases, with 17 bases spanning the gap.

This clonotype was seen repeatedly, ten times or more. V is TRBV20-1 and J is TRBJ2-5; 10 positions match TRBD2. Germline lookup yields CDR1 DFQATT and CDR2 SNEGSKA (reference sequence). Trimming removed 0 bases from V and 4 bases from J; junction bases left unmatched: 14. This CDR3 comprises 18 residues. CDR3 loop: CSARDLAGAGITRETQYF. The CDR3 DNA reads TGCAGTGCTAGAGACCTAGCGGGAGCAGGAATTACCAGAGAGACCCAGTACTTC.

In its sample, this clonotype was seen many times. The chain employs TRBV28 and TRBJ2-7; D not certain. V was shortened by 6 bases and J by 0 bases, with 12 bases between the two germline ends. Germline values: CDR1 MDHEN, CDR2 SYDVKM. The CDR3 length is 14 residues. The CDR3 DNA follows: TGTGCCAGCAGACAACTTGGGGTCTCCTACGAGCAGTACTTC. Encoded protein: CASRQLGVSYEQYF.

This clonotype appeared a few times. V is TRBV7-3 and J is TRBJ1-3, with D unclear. Trimming took off 0 bases at V and 0 bases at J, with 6 bases between the two ends. This CDR3 is built from 15 residues. Germline V gene lookup returns CDR1 SGHTA and CDR2 FQGTGA. Written as DNA, the CDR3 is TGTGCCAGCAGCTTAACGGAACACTCTGGAAACACCATATATTTT. It yields the protein CASSLTEHSGNTIYF.

The chain is built from TRBV20-1 and TRBJ2-7; 9 nucleotides agree with TRBD2. Germline assignment: CDR1 DFQATT and CDR2 SNEGSKA (reference sequence). This CDR3 comprises 17 residues. J gave up 5 bases and V 0 bases, and 14 bases lay outside the gene matches. CDR3 loop: CSARDPSGINHPDEQYF. CDR3 nucleotides: TGCAGTGCTAGAGATCCTAGCGGGATAAACCATCCTGACGAGCAGTACTTC.

Remarks on this clonotype: One base away lies a much larger clone, so this may be a sequencing read error. In nucleotides, the CDR3 is TGTGCCAGCAGCACCCGACCGCTCCGGGACACAAATCAGCCCCAGCATTTT. Translated, it gives CASSTRPLRDTNQPQHF. J is TRBJ1-5 and V is TRBV7-8, with D perhaps matching TRBD1 (6 bases). Trimming pared 5 bases from V and 4 bases from J, leaving 21 bases between. From germline, CDR1 is SGHVS and CDR2 FQNEAQ. The CDR3 contains 17 residues.

This chain connects TRBV10-1 to TRBJ2-4; TRBD1 agrees at 7 bases. Trimming removed 7 bases from V and 5 bases from J; junction bases left unmatched: 5. Germline CDR1 reads WNHNN; CDR2 reads SYGVQD (reference sequence). The CDR3 is 13 residues long. Here the CDR3 DNA reads TGCGCCAGCAAGCAGGGGGTCGAAAACATTCAGTACTTC. Translation gives CASKQGVENIQYF.

This clonotype was picked up a small number of times. V usage is TRBV4-3 and J usage is TRBJ2-1; 11 bases fit TRBD2. CDR1 LGHNA and CDR2 YSLEER come from the germline V gene. The CDR3 length is 21 residues. Losses at the gene ends were 0 bases for V and 1 base for J; bases not matched to a gene: 14. The chain's CDR3 is CASSQDGYGLAGGSSYNEQFF. The CDR3 nucleotides read TGCGCCAGCAGCCAAGATGGTTATGGGCTAGCGGGAGGTTCGTCCTACAATGAGCAGTTCTTC.

In its sample, this clonotype was seen a few times. The chain carries TRBV11-3 and TRBJ2-7; 10 bases align to TRBD1. V lost 3 bases and J lost 4; bases outside the gene matches: 6. The CDR3 sequence is 15 residues long. Germline loops: CDR1 SGHNT, CDR2 YENEEA. The CDR3 spells CASSLYRTGGYEQYF. CDR3 nucleotide sequence: TGTGCCAGCAGCTTGTACCGGACAGGGGGTTACGAGCAGTACTTC.

This clonotype was counted many times. V and J are TRBV6-2 or TRBV6-3 and TRBJ2-1; 7 bases line up with TRBD1. This CDR3 spans 15 amino acids. Unmatched junction bases numbered 7, after V lost 8 bases and J lost 0 bases. Looked up from germline, CDR1 is MNHEY and CDR2 is SVGEGT. CDR3 in amino acids: CASWDSEFSYNEQFF. For the CDR3, the DNA is TGTGCCAGCTGGGACAGCGAGTTCTCCTACAATGAGCAGTTCTTC.

The V call is TRBV7-3, the J call TRBJ2-1; 10 bases are shared with TRBD2. V lost 5 bases, J lost 4 bases, and 14 bases stayed unmatched. This CDR3 comprises 18 residues. Germline assignment: CDR1 SGHTA and CDR2 FQGTGA. Here the CDR3 reads CASSKGTSVSIGYNEQFF. The CDR3 DNA sequence: TGTGCCAGCAGCAAGGGGACTAGCGTGTCGATAGGGTACAATGAGCAGTTCTTC.

This clonotype was detected many times. The chain joins TRBV18 to TRBJ2-7; D perhaps matches TRBD2 (5 bases). Per the germline V gene, CDR1 is KGHSH and CDR2 is LQKENI. The CDR3 runs to 17 residues. V gave up 0 bases and J gave up 1 base, with 16 bases separating them. Here the CDR3 DNA reads TGTGCCAGCTCACCACCTCCACGAGGGCCCCGGTCCTACGAGCAGTACTTC. It encodes CASSPPPRGPRSYEQYF.

Ten or more counts support this clonotype. The V gene is TRBV10-2, the J gene TRBJ1-5, with 8 bases identical to TRBD1. Germline loops: CDR1 WSHSY, CDR2 SAAADI. This CDR3 is 17 amino acids long. With V trimmed by 1 base and J by 0 bases, 5 bases remained unmatched. DNA for the CDR3: TGCGCCAGCAGTGAGTTCTCAGGGGGCGCTAGCAATCAGCCCCAGCATTTT. Residues: CASSEFSGGASNQPQHF.

This clonotype showed up many times. The rearrangement links TRBV28 to TRBJ2-1, with 10 bases that match TRBD2. The trim removed 6 bases at V and 13 bases at J, leaving 12 bases unmatched. Per the germline V gene, CDR1 is MDHEN and CDR2 is SYDVKM. This CDR3 spans 14 amino acids. CDR3 sequence reads: CASSIGLAGAEQFF. The CDR3, as DNA: TGTGCCAGCAGCATAGGGCTAGCGGGAGCGGAACAGTTCTTC.

This clonotype was picked up many times. The chain recombines TRBV11-1 with TRBJ2-2; 8 bases are a match to TRBD2. This CDR3 has 15 residues. V dropped 2 bases and J dropped 3; count of bases not matched to a gene: 2. Germline lookup yields CDR1 SGHAT and CDR2 FQDESV (reference sequence). CDR3 sequence: CASSLRREDTGELFF. CDR3 bases: TGTGCCAGCAGCTTAAGGCGGGAGGACACCGGGGAGCTGTTTTTT. Full variable domain (rest looked up from reference TRBV11-1 and TRBJ2-2): EAEVAQSPRYKITEKSQAVAFWCDPISGHATLYWYRQILGQGPELLVQFQDESVVDDSQLPKDRFSAERLKGVDSTLKIQPAELGDSAMYLCASSLRREDTGELFFGEGSRLTVL.

This clonotype was detected only a few times. A much larger clone differs by one base, so this may be a read error. The gene calls are TRBV20-1 and TRBJ2-5, with TRBD2 matching 10 bases. This CDR3 is built from 14 residues. The germline gives CDR1 DFQATT, CDR2 SNEGSKA (reference sequence). J lost 5 bases, V lost 1 base, and 4 bases had no gene match. CDR3 bases: TGCAGTGCTAGAGCCCTAGCGGGAGTGGAGACCCAGTACTTC. Translated, it gives CSARALAGVETQYF.

This clonotype showed up just a few times. The chain is built from TRBV27 and TRBJ2-7; 10 bases map to TRBD2. The CDR3 extends over 15 amino acids. Germline V lookup: CDR1 MNHEY, CDR2 SMNVEV (reference sequence). The J segment lost 6 bases and the V segment lost 0 bases, leaving 5 bases of the junction unmatched. The chain's CDR3 is CASSLSFASGSEQYF. CDR3 DNA: TGTGCCAGCAGTTTATCGTTCGCTAGCGGGAGCGAGCAGTACTTC.